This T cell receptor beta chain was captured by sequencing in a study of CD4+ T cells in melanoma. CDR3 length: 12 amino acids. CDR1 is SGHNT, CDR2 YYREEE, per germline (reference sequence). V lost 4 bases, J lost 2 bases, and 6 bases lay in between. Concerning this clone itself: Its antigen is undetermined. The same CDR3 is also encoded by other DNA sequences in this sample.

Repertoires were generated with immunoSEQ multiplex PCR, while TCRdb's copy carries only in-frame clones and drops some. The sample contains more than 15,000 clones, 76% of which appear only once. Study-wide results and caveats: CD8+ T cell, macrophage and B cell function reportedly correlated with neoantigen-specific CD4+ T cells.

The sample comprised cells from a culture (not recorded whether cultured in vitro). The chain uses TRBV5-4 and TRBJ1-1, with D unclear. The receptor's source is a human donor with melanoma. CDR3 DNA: TGTGCCAGCAGCACGGAAAACACTGAAGCTTTCTTT. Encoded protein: CASSTENTEAFF.